This entry features one T cell receptor (beta chain) sequence. Its antigen is as yet unknown. In the PCR, 60 Vbeta and 13 Jbeta primers were used. The method was immunoSEQ multiplex PCR; TCRdb's version includes in-frame clones alone and lacks a portion of them. The sample includes some 150,000 clones, roughly 89% of them seen just once. These data originate in a study of cytomegalovirus exposure and HLA in healthy donors. About the study: The study placed around 85% of its 398 genotyped donors in the Caucasian-associated ancestry cluster.

The length of the CDR3 is 15 residues. V gave up 7 bases and J gave up 0 bases, with 16 bases separating them. Looked up from germline, CDR1 is MDHEN and CDR2 is SYDVKM. Whole-study results and caveats: Specific recognition of CMV antigens was confirmed in vitro for a few chains (all CMV-associated). Reportedly, HLA-A and HLA-B alleles of most subjects were accurately predicted from TCR beta. In a later analysis, a genetic analysis reported fewer productive-TCR N-insertions in an Asian-associated ancestry cluster than the cohort average.

The source is a woman in her 30s in good health and CMV-seronegative. V is TRBV28 and J is TRBJ2-7; D might be TRBD1 (6 bases). The sample taken for sequencing was PBMCs. CDR3 bases: TGTGCCAGCATTAATCCAGGGGCGAGCTCCTACGAGCAGTACTTC. Encoded protein: CASINPGASSYEQYF. The full variable domain, with the rest looked up from reference TRBV28 and TRBJ2-7, is DVKVTQSSRYLVKRTGEKVFLECVQDMDHENMFWYRQDPGLGLRLIYFSYDVKMKEKGDIPEGYSVSREKKERFSLILESASTNQTSMYLCASINPGASSYEQYFGPGTRLTVT.